This T cell receptor (beta chain) was documented in a study of blood T cells in healthy people across ages. Points from the study as a whole: As age increased, TCR beta diversity per million T cells fell in a roughly linear fashion. As naive T cell percentage varied, TCR beta diversity correlated strongly with it.

Next came a second PCR, run for about 7 to 12 cycles, which used a sample-barcoded 5' primer along with a J-beta primer mix. MiXCR, applied by TCRdb to the 5' RACE reads, yields one record per CDR3 protein. The sample yields roughly 1 million distinct CDR3 sequences, less than 25% seen once. With respect to this clonotype: The antigen remains unidentified.

The trim removed 1 base at V and 7 bases at J, leaving 10 bases unmatched. CDR1 MNHEY and CDR2 SMNVEV come from the germline V gene (reference sequence). The CDR3 totals 17 residues. Total RNA extracted from each sample amounted to at least 6 micrograms. This same sample was also taken into another study, of T cells of mothers and their children.

This chain links TRBV27 with TRBJ1-5; TRBD1 matches 10 bases. The clonotype comes from a girl aged 2 to 9 in good health. Input material: blood. The CDR3 reads CASSLLGQGIVGQPQHF. The CDR3 nucleotides are TGTGCCAGCAGTTTATTGGGACAGGGGATTGTGGGGCAGCCCCAGCATTTT.